This TCR beta chain was observed in a study of blood T cell repertoires in COVID-19. As for the study in general: Sites across the United States, Italy and Spain contributed samples from acute and convalescent COVID-19.

Generated by immunoSEQ multiplex PCR, the TCRdb table keeps only in-frame clones and is missing some. The sample yields about 260,000 clones, around 87% seen once. This CDR3 contains 14 residues. The V gene's germline CDR1 is SGHDT and CDR2 YYEEEE. Trimming cost V 4 bases and J 3 bases; bases outside gene matches: 7. Sequences were obtained from peripheral blood. The source is a woman aged 35 to 49 who had recovered from COVID-19. The rearrangement links TRBV5-6 to TRBJ2-7; TRBD2 aligns across 7 bases. The CDR3 region is CASSRGVFGYEQYF. The CDR3 DNA reads as TGTGCCAGCAGCCGGGGGGTCTTCGGCTACGAGCAGTACTTC.